This paragraph reports one TCR beta chain. The antigen is not known. Possible read error: a much larger clone is one base away. This entry is derived from a study of shared clonotypes between healthy human individuals. For the study at large: Donors, aged 18 to 49, were a couple of women and a few men.

Study conclusions and caveats: Depth was large, yet rarefaction showed that sorted-subset sequencing was incomplete.

Germline lookup yields CDR1 SEHNR and CDR2 FQNEAQ (reference sequence). The CDR3 runs to 14 residues. V lost 3 bases and J 5 bases, leaving 11 bases between the germline ends. This was a deep-level run. How the authors handled the data: Sequence data from immunoSEQ were junction-only and lacked quality scores; consequently, filtering differed. Sequenced by immunoSEQ multiplex PCR; TCRdb stores in-frame clones only, minus some. Clonal size and the V and J genes are those of that table, whereas D and trimming came from the DNA. This sample has about 340,000 clones, with more than 60% found just once. The sequence was obtained from a man aged 25 to 40 in good health. The chain carries TRBV7-9 and TRBJ1-5; D gene uncertain. Sequencing input: memory CD4+ T cells sorted from blood. Noted subset: CD45RA-negative fraction. CDR3 protein: CASSLGGGDQPQHF. As DNA, the CDR3 is TGTGCCAGCAGCTTGGGCGGTGGCGATCAGCCCCAGCATTTT.